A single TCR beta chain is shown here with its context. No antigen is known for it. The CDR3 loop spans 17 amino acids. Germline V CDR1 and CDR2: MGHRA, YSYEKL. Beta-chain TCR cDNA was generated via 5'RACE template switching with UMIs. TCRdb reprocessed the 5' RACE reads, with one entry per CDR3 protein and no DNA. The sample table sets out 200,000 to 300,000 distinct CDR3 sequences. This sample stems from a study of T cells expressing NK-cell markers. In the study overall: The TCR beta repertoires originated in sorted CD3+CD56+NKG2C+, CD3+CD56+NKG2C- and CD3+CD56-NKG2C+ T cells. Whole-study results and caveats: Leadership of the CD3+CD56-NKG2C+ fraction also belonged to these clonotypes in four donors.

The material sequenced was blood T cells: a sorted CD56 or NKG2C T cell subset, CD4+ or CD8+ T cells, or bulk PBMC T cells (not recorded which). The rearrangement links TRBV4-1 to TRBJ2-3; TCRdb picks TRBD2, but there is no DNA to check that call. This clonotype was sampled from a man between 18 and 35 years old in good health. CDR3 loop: CASSQELTSGRADTQYF.